This TCR beta chain derives from a study of post-analysis software for immune sequencing data. The library was made from cDNA and included unique molecular identifiers. Between about 0.85 and 11 million T cells gave rise to hundreds of thousands of cDNA molecules. Each CDR3 protein gets one entry after TCRdb re-called the PCR reads with MiXCR. This sample has 750,000 to 950,000 distinct CDR3 sequences; around 50% occur once, and the top ten carry under 6%. Comment on this clonotype: Its matching antigen is unknown.

Whole-study results and caveats: The authors found that F measure strongly co-clustered same-batch samples.

The material sequenced was blood. The origin of this receptor is a girl aged 5 to 17 with multiple sclerosis.

The CDR3: CASSYAAGGVSEAFF. CDR3 DNA sequence: TGTGCCAGCAGTTACGCAGCAGGGGGTGTCTCTGAAGCTTTCTTT. The V and J genes are TRBV6-5 and TRBJ1-1; 7 bases fit TRBD1. The germline V gene encodes CDR1 MNHEY and CDR2 SVGAGI. The ends lost 2 bases at V and 6 bases at J; junction bases unmatched: 9. The CDR3 has 15 amino acids.